This TCR beta chain was observed in a study of cytotoxic CD8 clonotypes in ibrutinib-treated CLL (dated by TCRdb to the early 2020s). For context, the study as a whole: The cohort was composed of approximately 11 relapsed/refractory and approximately 14 treatment-naive patients; IGHV unmutated status was identified in approximately 17 patients. Cryopreserved peripheral blood mononuclear cells were collected before treatment, at response, and at either disease progression or sustained remission. Response samples were obtained after a median of 12 months of treatment, with a range of roughly 6 to 40 months. On average, each sample yielded roughly 260,000 productive templates and 94,082 productive rearrangements. Responses were partial in 24 patients and complete in 2; after median approximately 69 months follow-up, roughly 14 stayed in remission and roughly twelve progressed. Of the 85 to 95 participants in the trial, roughly 26 had longitudinal samples available. Every sample from remission and from progressive disease was obtained while the patients were still on ibrutinib. Here is what the overall study found, with its caveats: Public clonotypes were found to be uncommon and were observed to contract or remain stable during treatment; the increase in clonality was shown to reflect expansion of private clonotypes at ibrutinib response. Clonality increased at ibrutinib response, stayed stable in sustained remission, and fell back toward baseline at progression. At baseline, clonality was higher than in age-matched healthy donors and showed a strong correlation with circulating CD8+ T-cell counts. Lymph node repertoires were not examined, and the timing of sampling was not matched between patients in sustained remission and those whose disease progressed.

On this clone: Its antigen is currently not known. No much larger clone is present one base from it, and per-base qualities are unavailable.

V is clipped by 6 bases and J by 3 bases, and the sequence between their germline boundaries is 12 bases long. The CDR3, from cysteine to phenylalanine, totals 14 residues. Only the CDR3 region is kept as DNA, spanning 42 bases read in frame from base 1. CDR1 is given as SGHTA and CDR2 as FQGTGA, both from the germline V gene. The time point label on this specimen signifies: approximately 11 months on ibrutinib. For TCR beta library preparation, around 1.9 micrograms of genomic DNA were extracted from the cryopreserved PBMCs. High-throughput TCR beta sequencing was performed on longitudinal blood samples from CLL patients receiving ibrutinib monotherapy. The patients were enrolled in a single-center, open-label phase 2 trial of ibrutinib monotherapy. A MiSeq instrument was used for deep resolution sequencing, which targeted depths ranging from 1 in 1 million up to 1 in 200,000 T cells, with coverage averaging 10x for each clonotype. TCR beta libraries were generated with the immunoSEQ hsTCRB Kit. The study's processing was this. Data were analyzed with ImmunoSEQ Data Assistant and ImmunoSEQ Analyzer, with V, D and J genes assigned per IMGT definitions. Clonality, which ranges from 0 to 1, was calculated as one minus the normalized Shannon entropy of productive rearrangement frequencies. Public clonotype analysis was restricted to overrepresented clonotypes comprising at least 0.05% of each patient's repertoire. Repertoires from thirteen age-matched healthy donors in immuneACCESS were used as clonality controls. The immuneACCESS repertoire file appears here via TCRdb, limited to in-frame rearrangements. These files lack a portion of the clones; in checked studies, under half of the deficit traces to unresolved V genes, and the cause of the others is not known. The V and J calls and the clone size are those of that table, but D and trimming were determined from the DNA. The sample table records some 50,000 clones; around 73% of these occur just once. 13% of the sample is in the top ten clones.

The chain uses TRBV7-3 and TRBJ2-1; the D gene cannot be resolved beyond TRBD1 or TRBD2, each matching 5 bases. This TCR derives from a human donor with chronic lymphocytic leukemia. The specimen comprised PBMCs, sampled after 12 months of ibrutinib treatment. The nucleotides are TGTGCCAGCAGACCAAGGGACGGCTACAATGAGCAGTTCTTC. This sequence encodes CASRPRDGYNEQFF.